Below, 22 T cell receptor beta chains from the same sample are listed, as sequenced in a study of human T cells and chemical hapten exposure. Specified time point: patch test 1, 2 weeks after DPC sensitization. Treatment meaning: therapeutic diphenylcyclopropenone sensitization with weekly scalp DPC. TCRdb called the RACE reads again in MiXCR, with one record for every CDR3 protein. The repertoire holds 150,000 to 200,000 distinct CDR3 sequences, approximately 20% seen once, with about 7% in the top ten. Specimen: whole blood, collected in connection with sensitization to the hapten diphenylcyclopropenone (DPC). The source of these receptors is a woman aged 45-65 years with alopecia areata. Some clones in this sample may be carry-over from other donors' samples.

Regarding this clonotype: A junction end diverges from the germline sequence, so it may reflect a read error. The J gene is TRBJ2-7, the V gene TRBV20-1; TRBD2 aligns across 8 bases. Per germline, CDR1 DFQATT and CDR2 SNEGSKA (reference sequence). The CDR3 has 16 residues. The CDR3 protein is CSASGSRAGVSHEQYF. CDR3 DNA sequence: TGCAGTGCTAGTGGAAGTCGAGCGGGAGTCTCCCACGAGCAGTACTTC.

This clonotype has a handful of counts. This chain uses TRBV5-1 with TRBJ2-1; TRBD2 is a possible D gene (6 bases). Germline V gene sequence: CDR1 SGHRS, CDR2 YFSETQ. Trimming cost V 4 bases and J 9 bases, with 17 bases left between them. CDR3 length equals 14 residues. This CDR3 reads CASSGTTSYGEQFF. The CDR3 DNA is TGCGCCAGCAGCGGGACGACTAGTTATGGTGAGCAGTTCTTC.

The genes are TRBV7-2 and TRBJ2-7; 9 positions match TRBD2. Per the germline V gene, CDR1 is SGHTA and CDR2 is FQGNSA. Germline trimming cut 8 bases from V and 6 bases from J; bases unmatched to any gene: 8. CDR3 length: 13 residues. The DNA for the CDR3 is TGTGCCAGCGCTCGCGATAGCGGGAGCGAGCAGTACTTC. This translates into CASARDSGSEQYF.

This CDR3 is CSARRVTPGLLLLNEQFF. DNA of the CDR3: TGCAGTGCTAGACGCGTCACCCCGGGACTACTTCTACTTAATGAGCAGTTCTTC. V and J are TRBV20-1 and TRBJ2-1, with 7 bases lining up with TRBD2. From germline, CDR1 is DFQATT and CDR2 SNEGSKA (reference sequence). The CDR3 is 18 residues long. The J segment lost 7 bases and the V segment lost 2 bases, leaving 20 bases of the junction unmatched.

This CDR3 is CASSQEWYSIYF. The CDR3 coding sequence is TGTGCCAGCAGCCAAGAGTGGTACTCCATATATTTT. The chain employs TRBV3-1 and TRBJ1-3; D remains ambiguous. Trimming took off 0 bases at V and 11 bases at J, with 8 bases between the two ends. Germline V CDR1 and CDR2: LGHDT, YNNKEL (reference sequence). The CDR3 length is 12 residues.

This clonotype was detected a few times. This chain uses TRBV10-3 with TRBJ2-7; TRBD1 matches 7 bases. The CDR3 is 14 residues long. The V gene end was trimmed by 9 bases and the J gene end by 2 bases; junction bases not matched to a gene: 10. The germline gives CDR1 ENHRY, CDR2 SYGVKD. The CDR3 nucleotides read TGTGCCATTGAATCTGGGACAGTTCCCTACGAGCAGTACTTC. It codes for CAIESGTVPYEQYF.

This clonotype has just one count. Because it lacks the conserved phenylalanine or tryptophan at the end, this CDR3 is likely a read error. The rearrangement links TRBV11-2 to TRBJ2-7; the D gene is possibly TRBD2 (6 bases). CDR1 is SGHAT and CDR2 is FQNNGV in the germline V gene. V lost 5 bases and J lost 2, with 13 bases in between. This CDR3 spans 14 amino acids. The CDR3 DNA reads as TGTGCCAGCAGCCCAGCAGGGACTCCCTACGAGCAGTACCTC. Translated: CASSPAGTPYEQYL.

The rearrangement links TRBV4-3 to TRBJ2-2; D is ambiguous. Germline-derived CDR1 and CDR2 are LGHNA and YSLEER. This CDR3 has 15 amino acids. The germline V and J ends were trimmed by 1 base and 4 bases, with 10 bases remaining between them. CDR3 in DNA: TGCGCCAGCAGCCAAGCTCGGGCGTCCACCGGGGAGCTGTTTTTT. This encodes CASSQARASTGELFF.

The chain carries TRBV29-1 and TRBJ2-1, with D possibly called TRBD1 or TRBD2 (6 bases each). V dropped 3 bases and J dropped 6 bases, with 12 bases sitting between them. Germline CDR1 reads SQVTM; CDR2 reads ANQGSEA. There are 13 residues in the CDR3. CDR3 residues: CSVEGRGVNEQFF. DNA of the CDR3: TGCAGCGTTGAGGGAAGGGGGGTCAATGAGCAGTTCTTC.

The gene calls are TRBV10-3 and TRBJ1-1; D unresolved. Trimming took 2 bases from V and 1 from J, leaving 8 bases between them. The length of the CDR3 is 14 residues. Germline V lookup: CDR1 ENHRY, CDR2 SYGVKD. The CDR3 loop reads CAISEPSGNTEAFF. The CDR3, as DNA: TGTGCCATCAGTGAGCCCTCGGGGAACACTGAAGCTTTCTTT.

This clonotype was observed a few times. The V gene is TRBV29-1, the J gene TRBJ1-4, with D perhaps matching TRBD1 (5 bases). The CDR3 is made up of 13 amino acids. Germline CDR1 SQVTM, CDR2 ANQGSEA. Between the trimmed V and J ends, which lost 1 base and 7 bases, there was a span of 10 bases. The CDR3 DNA is TGCAGCGTTGAAGGTCAGGGAGGTGAAAAACTGTTTTTT. Protein sequence: CSVEGQGGEKLFF.

This clonotype was counted only a few times. The gene calls are TRBV6-5 and TRBJ2-5; 9 nucleotides line up with TRBD1. The CDR3 consists of 17 residues. The V and J ends lost 5 bases and 4 bases, in that order; junction bases with no gene match: 14. Germline assignment: CDR1 MNHEY and CDR2 SVGAGI. This CDR3 reads CASSRTGGTGYAETQYF. CDR3 nucleotides: TGTGCCAGCAGTCGAACCGGGGGGACAGGGTATGCAGAGACCCAGTACTTC.

This clonotype was detected only a few times. The CDR3 sequence is CATSRYGLAGSPYNEQFF. Here the CDR3 DNA reads TGTGCCACCAGCAGATACGGTCTAGCGGGATCCCCTTACAATGAGCAGTTCTTC. This sequence joins TRBV15 and TRBJ2-1, with 9 bases fitting TRBD2. In germline, CDR1 is LNHNV, CDR2 YYDKDF (reference sequence). The length of the CDR3 is 18 residues. Trimming cost V 2 bases and J 4 bases; bases outside gene matches: 12.

This clonotype occurred a few times. The chain joins TRBV16 to TRBJ1-1; 10 bases agree with TRBD1. After removal of 4 bases from V and 3 bases from J, the junction contained 5 bases not matched to a gene. This CDR3 spans 15 amino acids. Per germline, CDR1 KGHSY and CDR2 FQNENV. The DNA of the CDR3 is TGTGCCAGCAGCCGGACAGGGACAGGGGACACTGAAGCTTTCTTT. Amino acids: CASSRTGTGDTEAFF.

The chain uses TRBV29-1 and TRBJ1-1; 12 bases map to TRBD1. Looked up from germline, CDR1 is SQVTM and CDR2 is ANQGSEA. This CDR3 is 15 amino acids long. The V and J ends lost 1 base and 8 bases, in that order; junction bases with no gene match: 8. The CDR3 here is CSVEGLGGQGAEAFF. In nucleotides, the CDR3 is TGCAGCGTTGAAGGACTTGGGGGACAGGGGGCGGAAGCTTTCTTT.

This clonotype appeared a few times. This chain joins TRBV5-5 and TRBJ2-3; D may be TRBD2 (5 bases). The CDR3 is made up of 14 amino acids. The V and J ends lost 4 bases and 5 bases respectively, with 14 bases between them. Germline CDR1 and CDR2: SGHKS and YYEKEE (reference sequence). The CDR3 loop is CASSQDWVGDTQYF. The CDR3 bases are TGTGCCAGCAGCCAGGACTGGGTTGGAGATACGCAGTATTTT.

V is TRBV2 and J is TRBJ2-7, with 10 bases that match TRBD1. Germline trimming cut 7 bases from V and 7 bases from J; bases unmatched to any gene: 7. Germline CDR1 reads SNHLY; CDR2 reads FYNNEI. The CDR3 is 13 amino acids. DNA of the CDR3: TGTGCCAGCACGGGACAGGGGATAGGGGAGCAGTACTTC. Residues: CASTGQGIGEQYF.

This clonotype was detected only once. The chain couples TRBV3-1 to TRBJ2-1, with 11 bases matching TRBD2. The V gene's germline CDR1 is LGHDT and CDR2 YNNKEL (reference sequence). With V trimmed by 4 bases and J by 7 bases, 6 bases remained unmatched. The CDR3 has 15 amino acids. The chain's CDR3 is CASSLGTSGLNEQFF. The CDR3 DNA reads as TGTGCCAGCAGCCTGGGGACTAGCGGACTAAATGAGCAGTTCTTC.

This clonotype was observed a handful of times. CDR3 loop: CSVGTSGRRTDTQYF. The CDR3, as DNA: TGCAGCGTTGGGACTAGCGGGCGCCGCACAGATACGCAGTATTTT. The chain uses TRBV29-1 and TRBJ2-3; 11 bases are a match to TRBD2. Germline V gene lookup returns CDR1 SQVTM and CDR2 ANQGSEA. V lost 4 bases and J lost 1; bases outside the gene matches: 4. The CDR3 contains 15 residues.

This clonotype showed up just a few times. The chain uses TRBV5-1 and TRBJ1-3; no firm D call. Trimming cost V 0 bases and J 0 bases, with 10 bases left between them. Germline assignment: CDR1 SGHRS and CDR2 YFSETQ. The CDR3 runs 16 residues. In nucleotides, the CDR3 is TGCGCCAGCAGCTTGGCCGGTCAGAGCTCTGGAAACACCATATATTTT. As protein: CASSLAGQSSGNTIYF.

The chain employs TRBV7-2 and TRBJ2-7; 10 bases are shared with TRBD2. From germline, CDR1 is SGHTA and CDR2 FQGNSA. The CDR3 has 15 residues. J lost 3 bases, V lost 0 bases, and 2 bases had no gene match. CDR3 sequence (DNA): TGTGCCAGCAGCTTAGCAGGGACTAGCGACTACGAGCAGTACTTC. Its translation: CASSLAGTSDYEQYF.

This clonotype has more than one count but fewer than ten. This chain joins TRBV7-2 and TRBJ2-1; 7 bases are shared with TRBD2. The germline V gene has CDR1 SGHTA and CDR2 FQGNSA. The CDR3 is 15 amino acids. Unmatched junction bases numbered 5, after V lost 5 bases and J lost 1 base. The CDR3 DNA is TGTGCCAGCAGCCGAGGACTAGGGTCCTACAATGAGCAGTTCTTC. This encodes CASSRGLGSYNEQFF.